These 6 T cell receptor beta chains came from one sample sequenced in a study of control samples from healthy donors and cancer patients. The assay was immunoSEQ multiplex PCR, and TCRdb's table has in-frame clones only and misses some. The data contain roughly 51,000 clones, approximately 89% of them singletons. The specimen sequenced was PBMCs. The source of these receptors is a middle-aged man with colorectal cancer.

This clone came up a few times. The V call is TRBV7-8, the J call TRBJ1-1; D uncertain. The germline V gene has CDR1 SGHVS and CDR2 FQNEAQ. CDR3 length: 12 amino acids. Trimming pared 5 bases from V and 10 bases from J, leaving 14 bases between. The CDR3 protein is CASSMDDLGAFF. The CDR3 DNA sequence: TGTGCCAGCAGCATGGATGACCTTGGAGCTTTCTTT.

J is TRBJ1-2 and V is TRBV15, with no clear D. V was cut by 5 bases and J by 4 bases, with 17 bases left in between. The CDR3 loop spans 15 amino acids. CDR1 LNHNV and CDR2 YYDKDF come from the germline V gene (reference sequence). The CDR3 DNA reads as TGTGCCACCAGCGGCCAGCGTGAAAGCTTCTATGGCTACACCTTC. Translation gives CATSGQRESFYGYTF.

The V and J genes are TRBV18 and TRBJ1-4; D might be TRBD1 (5 bases). V was cut by 1 base and J by 7 bases, with 13 bases left in between. The CDR3 has 15 residues. From germline, CDR1 is KGHSH and CDR2 LQKENI. The CDR3 protein is CASSPRRGRGEKLFF. The CDR3 DNA reads TGTGCCAGCTCACCACGGCGGGGGAGGGGTGAAAAACTGTTTTTT.

V usage is TRBV10-2 and J usage is TRBJ2-7; D could derive from TRBD1 or TRBD2 (5 bases each). V was pared by 4 bases and J by 7 bases, with 17 bases between. The V gene's germline CDR1 is WSHSY and CDR2 SAAADI. The CDR3 runs to 14 residues. The CDR3: CASSGLRGLGEQYF. In DNA form, the CDR3 reads TGCGCCAGCAGTGGCCTCCGGGGCCTGGGGGAGCAGTACTTC.

This clone has only one observation. V is TRBV7-9 and J is TRBJ2-7, with D hard to call. The CDR3 length is 14 residues. V was cut by 4 bases and J by 2 bases, with 12 bases left in between. CDR1 is SEHNR and CDR2 is FQNEAQ in the germline V gene (reference sequence). This chain's CDR3 is CASSSLSRTYEQYF. As DNA, the CDR3 is TGTGCCAGCAGCTCGTTATCTAGAACCTACGAGCAGTACTTC. The entire variable domain, with the rest obtained from reference TRBV7-9 and TRBJ2-7, is as follows: DTGVSQNPRHKITKRGQNVTFRCDPISEHNRLYWYRQTLGQGPEFLTYFQNEAQLEKSRLLSDRFSAERPKGSFSTLEIQRTEQGDSAMYLCASSSLSRTYEQYFGPGTRLTVT.

The chain is built from TRBV3-1 (or the pseudogene TRBV3-2) and TRBJ1-2; D is uncertain. The CDR3 extends over 14 amino acids. V lost 1 base and J lost 4, with 10 bases in between. The germline gives CDR1 LGHDT, CDR2 YNNKEL (reference sequence). The CDR3, as DNA: TGTGCCAGCAGCCAAGGAAGGGAGATCTATGGCTACACCTTC. It specifies CASSQGREIYGYTF.